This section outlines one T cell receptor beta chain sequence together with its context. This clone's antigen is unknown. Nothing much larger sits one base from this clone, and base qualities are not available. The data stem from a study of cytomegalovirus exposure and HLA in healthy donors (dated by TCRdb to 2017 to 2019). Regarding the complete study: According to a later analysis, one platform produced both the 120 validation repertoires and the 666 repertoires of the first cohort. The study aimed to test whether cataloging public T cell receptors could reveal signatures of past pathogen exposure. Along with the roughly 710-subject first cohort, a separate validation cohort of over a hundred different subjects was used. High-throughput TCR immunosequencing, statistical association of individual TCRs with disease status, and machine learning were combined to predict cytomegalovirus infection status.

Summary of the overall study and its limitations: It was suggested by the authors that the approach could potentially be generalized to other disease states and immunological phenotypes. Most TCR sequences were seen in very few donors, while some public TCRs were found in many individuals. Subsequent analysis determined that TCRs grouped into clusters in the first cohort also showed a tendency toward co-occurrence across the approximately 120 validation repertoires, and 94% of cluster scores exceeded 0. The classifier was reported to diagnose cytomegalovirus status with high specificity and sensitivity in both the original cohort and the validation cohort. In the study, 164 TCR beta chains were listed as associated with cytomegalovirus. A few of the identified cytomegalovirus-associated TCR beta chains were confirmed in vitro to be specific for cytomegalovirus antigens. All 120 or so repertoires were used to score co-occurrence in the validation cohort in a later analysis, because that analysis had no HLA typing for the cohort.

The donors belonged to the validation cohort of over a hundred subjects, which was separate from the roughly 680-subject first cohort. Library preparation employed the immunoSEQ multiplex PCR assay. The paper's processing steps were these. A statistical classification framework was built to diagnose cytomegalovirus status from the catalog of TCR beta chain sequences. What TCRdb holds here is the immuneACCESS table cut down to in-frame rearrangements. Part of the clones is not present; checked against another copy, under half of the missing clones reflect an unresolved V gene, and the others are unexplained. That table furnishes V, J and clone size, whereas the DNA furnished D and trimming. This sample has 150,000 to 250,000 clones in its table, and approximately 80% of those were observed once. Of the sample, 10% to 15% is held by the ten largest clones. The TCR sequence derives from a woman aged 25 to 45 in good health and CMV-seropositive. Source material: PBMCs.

The CDR3 sequence is CASSPSPGGLYEQYF. The DNA reads TGTGCCAGCTCACCATCACCAGGGGGTCTCTACGAGCAGTACTTC. The sequence is built from TRBV18 and TRBJ2-7, with 7 central nucleotides matching TRBD1. The germline V gene encodes CDR1 KGHSH and CDR2 LQKENI. V is cut back by 2 bases and J by 3 bases, with 7 bases in the junction unmatched. The CDR3 has 15 amino acids, counting the end cysteine and phenylalanine. CDR3 DNA only is kept here, 45 bases in frame from base 1. The variable domain in full, with residues beyond the CDR3 obtained from the reference TRBV18 and TRBJ2-7 genes, is NAGVMQNPRHLVRRRGQEARLRCSPMKGHSHVYWYRQLPEEGLKFMVYLQKENIIDESGMPKERFSAEFPKEGPSILRIQQVVRGDSAAYFCASSPSPGGLYEQYFGPGTRLTVT.